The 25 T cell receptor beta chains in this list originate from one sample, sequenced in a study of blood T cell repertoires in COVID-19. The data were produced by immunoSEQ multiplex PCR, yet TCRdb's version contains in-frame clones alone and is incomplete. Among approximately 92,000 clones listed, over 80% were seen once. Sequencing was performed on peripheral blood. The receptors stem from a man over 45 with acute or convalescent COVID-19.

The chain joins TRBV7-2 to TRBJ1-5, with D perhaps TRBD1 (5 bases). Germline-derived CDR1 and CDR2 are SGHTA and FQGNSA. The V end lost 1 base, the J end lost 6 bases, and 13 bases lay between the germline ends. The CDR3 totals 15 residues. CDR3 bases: TGTGCCAGCAGCTTAGACCCAGGGTACGCTCAGCCCCAGCATTTT. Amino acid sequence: CASSLDPGYAQPQHF.

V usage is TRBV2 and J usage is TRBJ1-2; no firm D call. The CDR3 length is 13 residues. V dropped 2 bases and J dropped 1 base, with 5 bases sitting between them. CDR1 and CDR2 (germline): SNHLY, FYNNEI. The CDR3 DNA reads TGTGCCAGCAGTGAAAGGAGTAACTATGGCTACACCTTC. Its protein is CASSERSNYGYTF.

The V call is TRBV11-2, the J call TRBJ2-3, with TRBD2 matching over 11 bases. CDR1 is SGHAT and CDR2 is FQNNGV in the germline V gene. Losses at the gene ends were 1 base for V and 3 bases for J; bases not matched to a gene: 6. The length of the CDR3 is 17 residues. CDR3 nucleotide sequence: TGTGCCAGCAGCTTAGTGGTAGCGGGGGGGCCGACAGATACGCAGTATTTT. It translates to CASSLVVAGGPTDTQYF.

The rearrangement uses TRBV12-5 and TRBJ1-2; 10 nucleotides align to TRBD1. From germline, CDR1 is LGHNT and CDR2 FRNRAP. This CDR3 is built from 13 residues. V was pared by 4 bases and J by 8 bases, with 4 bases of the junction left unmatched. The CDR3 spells CASGSTGGRGYTF. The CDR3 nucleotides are TGTGCTAGTGGTTCGACAGGGGGCAGGGGCTACACCTTC.

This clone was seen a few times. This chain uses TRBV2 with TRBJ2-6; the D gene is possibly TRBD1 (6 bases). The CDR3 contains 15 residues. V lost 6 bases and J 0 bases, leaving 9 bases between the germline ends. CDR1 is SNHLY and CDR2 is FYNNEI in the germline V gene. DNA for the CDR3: TGTGCCAGCAGCGGACAGAGCTCTGGGGCCAACGTCCTGACTTTC. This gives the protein CASSGQSSGANVLTF. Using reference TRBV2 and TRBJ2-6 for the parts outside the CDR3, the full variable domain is EPEVTQTPSHQVTQMGQEVILRCVPISNHLYFYWYRQILGQKVEFLVSFYNNEISEKSEIFDDQFSVERPDGSNFTLKIRSTKLEDSAMYFCASSGQSSGANVLTFGAGSRLTVL.

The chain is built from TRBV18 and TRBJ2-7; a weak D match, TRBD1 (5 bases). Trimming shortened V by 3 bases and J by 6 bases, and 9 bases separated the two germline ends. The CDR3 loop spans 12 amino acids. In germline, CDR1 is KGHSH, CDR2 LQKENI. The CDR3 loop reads CASSPQGFEQYF. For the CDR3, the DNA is TGTGCCAGCTCACCTCAGGGCTTCGAGCAGTACTTC.

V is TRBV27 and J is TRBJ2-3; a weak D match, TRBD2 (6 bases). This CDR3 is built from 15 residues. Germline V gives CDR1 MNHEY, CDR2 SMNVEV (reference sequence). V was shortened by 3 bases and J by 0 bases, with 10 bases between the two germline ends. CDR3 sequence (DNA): TGTGCCAGCAGTTTTAGCGGACCTAGCACAGATACGCAGTATTTT. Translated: CASSFSGPSTDTQYF.

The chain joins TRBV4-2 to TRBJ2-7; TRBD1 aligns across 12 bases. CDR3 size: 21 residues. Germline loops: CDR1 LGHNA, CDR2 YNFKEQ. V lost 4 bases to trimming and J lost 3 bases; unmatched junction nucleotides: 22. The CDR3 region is CASSLGTGGAGTQISFYEQYF. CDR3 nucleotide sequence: TGTGCCAGCAGCCTCGGGACAGGGGGCGCCGGGACTCAGATTAGTTTCTACGAGCAGTACTTC.

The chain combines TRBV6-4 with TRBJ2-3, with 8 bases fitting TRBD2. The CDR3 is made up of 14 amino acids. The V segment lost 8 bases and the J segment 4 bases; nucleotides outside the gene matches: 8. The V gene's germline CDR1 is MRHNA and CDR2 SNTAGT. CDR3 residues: CASARAGGPDTQYF. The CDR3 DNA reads TGTGCCAGCGCCCGCGCGGGGGGCCCAGATACGCAGTATTTT.

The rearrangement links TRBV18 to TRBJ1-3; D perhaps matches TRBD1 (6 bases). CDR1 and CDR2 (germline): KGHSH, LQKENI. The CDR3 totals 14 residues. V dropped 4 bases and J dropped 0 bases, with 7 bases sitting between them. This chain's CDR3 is CASSLDSSGNTIYF. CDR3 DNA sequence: TGTGCCAGCTCACTGGACAGCTCTGGAAACACCATATATTTT.

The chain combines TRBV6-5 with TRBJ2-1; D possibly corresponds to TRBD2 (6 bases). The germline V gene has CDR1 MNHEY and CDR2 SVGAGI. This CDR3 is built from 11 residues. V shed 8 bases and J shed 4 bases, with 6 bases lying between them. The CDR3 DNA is TGTGCCAGCGGGGGGTACAATGAGCAGTTCTTC. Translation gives CASGGYNEQFF.

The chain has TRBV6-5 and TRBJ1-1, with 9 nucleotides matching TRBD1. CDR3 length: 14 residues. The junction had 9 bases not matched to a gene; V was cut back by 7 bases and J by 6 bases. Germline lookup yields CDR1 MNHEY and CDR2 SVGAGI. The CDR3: CASIRRTGVPEAFF. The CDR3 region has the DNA TGTGCCAGCATTCGCCGGACAGGGGTTCCTGAAGCTTTCTTT.

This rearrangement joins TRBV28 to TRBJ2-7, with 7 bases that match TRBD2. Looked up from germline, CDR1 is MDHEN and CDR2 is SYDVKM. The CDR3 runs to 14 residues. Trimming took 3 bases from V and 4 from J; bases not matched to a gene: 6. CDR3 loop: CASSLGGVSYEQYF. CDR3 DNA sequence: TGTGCCAGCAGTTTGGGGGGGGTCAGTTACGAGCAGTACTTC.

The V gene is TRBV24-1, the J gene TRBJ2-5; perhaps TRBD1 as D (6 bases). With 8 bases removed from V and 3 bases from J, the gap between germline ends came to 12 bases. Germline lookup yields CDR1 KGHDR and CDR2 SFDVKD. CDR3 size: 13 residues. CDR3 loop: CATMSTGEETQYF. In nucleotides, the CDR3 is TGTGCCACCATGTCGACAGGAGAAGAGACCCAGTACTTC.

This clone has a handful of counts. CDR3 protein: CASRSTGTNEKLFF. The CDR3 nucleotides are TGCGCCAGCAGGTCGACAGGGACTAATGAAAAACTGTTTTTT. This rearrangement joins TRBV5-1 to TRBJ1-4; TRBD1 matches at 7 bases. The CDR3 has 14 residues. Per the germline V gene, CDR1 is SGHRS and CDR2 is YFSETQ. The V segment lost 5 bases and the J segment 2 bases; nucleotides outside the gene matches: 3. Full variable domain (missing parts from reference TRBV5-1 and TRBJ1-4): KAGVTQTPRYLIKTRGQQVTLSCSPISGHRSVSWYQQTPGQGLQFLFEYFSETQRNKGNFPGRFSGRQFSNSRSEMNVSTLELGDSALYLCASRSTGTNEKLFFGSGTQLSVL.

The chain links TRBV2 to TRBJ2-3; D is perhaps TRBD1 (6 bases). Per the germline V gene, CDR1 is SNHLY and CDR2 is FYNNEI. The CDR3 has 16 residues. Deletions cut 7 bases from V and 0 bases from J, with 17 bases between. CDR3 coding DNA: TGTGCCAGCACCGAGGACAGTGCTATTAGCACAGATACGCAGTATTTT. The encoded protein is CASTEDSAISTDTQYF.

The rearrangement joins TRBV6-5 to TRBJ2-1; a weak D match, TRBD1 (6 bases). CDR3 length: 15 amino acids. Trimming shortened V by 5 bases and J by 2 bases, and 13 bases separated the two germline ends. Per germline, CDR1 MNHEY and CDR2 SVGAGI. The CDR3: CASSPTGSAYNEQFF. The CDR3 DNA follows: TGTGCCAGCAGTCCAACAGGGAGTGCCTACAATGAGCAGTTCTTC.

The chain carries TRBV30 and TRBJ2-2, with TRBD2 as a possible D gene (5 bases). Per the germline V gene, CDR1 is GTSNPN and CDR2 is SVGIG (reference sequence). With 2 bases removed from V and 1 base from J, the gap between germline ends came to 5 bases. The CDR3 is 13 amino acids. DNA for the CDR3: TGTGCCTGGAGTCGGGGGAACACCGGGGAGCTGTTTTTT. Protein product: CAWSRGNTGELFF.

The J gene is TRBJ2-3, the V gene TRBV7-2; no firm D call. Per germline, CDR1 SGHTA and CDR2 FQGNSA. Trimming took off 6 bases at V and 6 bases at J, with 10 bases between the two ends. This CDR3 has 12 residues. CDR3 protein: CASRVLLDTQYF. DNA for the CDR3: TGTGCCAGCAGAGTTCTATTGGATACGCAGTATTTT.

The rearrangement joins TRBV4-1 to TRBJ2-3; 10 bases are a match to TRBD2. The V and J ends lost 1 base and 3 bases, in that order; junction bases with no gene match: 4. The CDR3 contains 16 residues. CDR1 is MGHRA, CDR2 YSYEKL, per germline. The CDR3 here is CASSQVATSGTDTQYF. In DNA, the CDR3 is TGCGCCAGCAGCCAAGTGGCGACTAGCGGGACAGATACGCAGTATTTT.

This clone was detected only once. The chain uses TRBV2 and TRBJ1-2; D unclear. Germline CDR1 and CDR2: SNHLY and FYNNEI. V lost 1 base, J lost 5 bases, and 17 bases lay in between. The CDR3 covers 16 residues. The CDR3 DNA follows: TGTGCCAGCAGTGAAGGGATCAAGATAGGGAGTTATGGCTACACCTTC. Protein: CASSEGIKIGSYGYTF.

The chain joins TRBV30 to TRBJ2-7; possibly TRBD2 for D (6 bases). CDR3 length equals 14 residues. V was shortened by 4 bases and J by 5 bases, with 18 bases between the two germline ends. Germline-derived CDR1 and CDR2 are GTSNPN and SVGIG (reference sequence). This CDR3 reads CAWTSVREANEQYF. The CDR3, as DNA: TGTGCCTGGACCTCCGTGAGGGAGGCCAACGAGCAGTACTTC.

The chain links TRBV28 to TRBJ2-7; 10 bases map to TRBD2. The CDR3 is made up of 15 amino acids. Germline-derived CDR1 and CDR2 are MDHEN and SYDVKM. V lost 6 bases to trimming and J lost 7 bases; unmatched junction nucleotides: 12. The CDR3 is CASSPAGGPSGEQYF. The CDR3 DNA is TGTGCCAGCAGCCCAGCGGGAGGGCCAAGTGGGGAGCAGTACTTC. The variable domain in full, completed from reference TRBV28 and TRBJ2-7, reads DVKVTQSSRYLVKRTGEKVFLECVQDMDHENMFWYRQDPGLGLRLIYFSYDVKMKEKGDIPEGYSVSREKKERFSLILESASTNQTSMYLCASSPAGGPSGEQYFGPGTRLTVT.

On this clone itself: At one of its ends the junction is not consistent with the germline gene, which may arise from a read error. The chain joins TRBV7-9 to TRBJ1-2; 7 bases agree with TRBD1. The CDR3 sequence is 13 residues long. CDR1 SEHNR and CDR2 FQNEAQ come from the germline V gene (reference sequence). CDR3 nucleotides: TGTGCCAGCAGCGCAAGCCGGGACAGCTCTGTCGACTTC. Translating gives CASSASRDSSVDF.

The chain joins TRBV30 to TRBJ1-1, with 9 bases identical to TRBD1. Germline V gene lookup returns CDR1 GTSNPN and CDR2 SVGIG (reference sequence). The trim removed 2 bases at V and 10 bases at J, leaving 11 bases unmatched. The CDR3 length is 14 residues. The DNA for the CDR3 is TGTGCCTGGAGTTTAAGGACAGGGGTTAGGGCAGCTTTCTTT. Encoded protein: CAWSLRTGVRAAFF.